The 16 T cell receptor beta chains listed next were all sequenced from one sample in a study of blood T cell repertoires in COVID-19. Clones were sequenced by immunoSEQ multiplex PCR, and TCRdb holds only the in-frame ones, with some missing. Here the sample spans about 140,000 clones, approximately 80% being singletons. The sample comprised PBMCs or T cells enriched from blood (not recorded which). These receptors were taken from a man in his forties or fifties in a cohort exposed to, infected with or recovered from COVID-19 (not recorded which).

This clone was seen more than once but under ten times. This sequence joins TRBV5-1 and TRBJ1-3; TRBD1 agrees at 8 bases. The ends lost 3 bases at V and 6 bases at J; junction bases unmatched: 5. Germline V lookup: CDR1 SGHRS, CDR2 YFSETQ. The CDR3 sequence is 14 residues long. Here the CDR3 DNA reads TGCGCCAGCAGCTCCGCAGGGGGCGCAAACACCATATATTTT. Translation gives CASSSAGGANTIYF.

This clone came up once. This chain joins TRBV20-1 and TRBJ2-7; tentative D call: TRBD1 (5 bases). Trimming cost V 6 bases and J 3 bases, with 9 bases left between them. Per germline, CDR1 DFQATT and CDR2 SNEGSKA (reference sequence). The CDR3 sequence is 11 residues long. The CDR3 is CSALQGYEQYF. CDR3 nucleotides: TGCAGTGCACTTCAGGGCTACGAGCAGTACTTC.

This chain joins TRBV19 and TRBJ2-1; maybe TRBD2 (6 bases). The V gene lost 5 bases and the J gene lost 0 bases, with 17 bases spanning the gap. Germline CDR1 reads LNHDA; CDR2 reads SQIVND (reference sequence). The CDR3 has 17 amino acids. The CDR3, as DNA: TGTGCCAGTAGTCTATACGGGACCGGGAGCTCCTACAATGAGCAGTTCTTC. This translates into CASSLYGTGSSYNEQFF.

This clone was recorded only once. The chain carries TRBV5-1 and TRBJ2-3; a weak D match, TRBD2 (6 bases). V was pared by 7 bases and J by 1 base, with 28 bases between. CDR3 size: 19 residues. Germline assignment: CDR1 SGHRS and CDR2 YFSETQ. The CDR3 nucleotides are TGCGCCAGCCACCAGGGACTGGAGTTGGGGAACCGGGGCACAGATACGCAGTATTTT. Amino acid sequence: CASHQGLELGNRGTDTQYF.

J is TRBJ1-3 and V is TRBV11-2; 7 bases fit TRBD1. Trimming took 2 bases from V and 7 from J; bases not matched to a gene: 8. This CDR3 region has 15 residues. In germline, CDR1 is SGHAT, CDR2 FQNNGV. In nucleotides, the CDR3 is TGTGCCAGCAGCTTATTTCGAGGGGGCTATAACACCATATATTTT. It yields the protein CASSLFRGGYNTIYF. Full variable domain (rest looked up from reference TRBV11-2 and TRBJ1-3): EAGVAQSPRYKIIEKRQSVAFWCNPISGHATLYWYQQILGQGPKLLIQFQNNGVVDDSQLPKDRFSAERLKGVDSTLKIQPAKLEDSAVYLCASSLFRGGYNTIYFGEGSWLTVV.

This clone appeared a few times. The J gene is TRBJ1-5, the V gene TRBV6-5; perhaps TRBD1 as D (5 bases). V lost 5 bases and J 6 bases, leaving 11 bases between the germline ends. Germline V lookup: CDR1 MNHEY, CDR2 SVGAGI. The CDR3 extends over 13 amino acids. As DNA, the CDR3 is TGTGCCAGCAGTAATTGGGGGGGTCAGCCCCAGCATTTT. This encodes CASSNWGGQPQHF.

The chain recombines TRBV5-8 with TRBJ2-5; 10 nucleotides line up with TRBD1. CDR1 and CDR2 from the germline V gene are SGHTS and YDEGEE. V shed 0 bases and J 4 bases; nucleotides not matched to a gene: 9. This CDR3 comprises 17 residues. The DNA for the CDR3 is TGTGCCAGCAGCTTGGCCAAGCGGGACAGGGGATTAGAGACCCAGTACTTC. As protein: CASSLAKRDRGLETQYF.

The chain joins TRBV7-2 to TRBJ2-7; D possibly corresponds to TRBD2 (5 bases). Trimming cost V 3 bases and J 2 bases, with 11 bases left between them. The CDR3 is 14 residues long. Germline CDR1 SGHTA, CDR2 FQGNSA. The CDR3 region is CASSLRAFTYEQYF. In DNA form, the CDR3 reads TGTGCCAGCAGCTTGCGGGCCTTTACCTACGAGCAGTACTTC.

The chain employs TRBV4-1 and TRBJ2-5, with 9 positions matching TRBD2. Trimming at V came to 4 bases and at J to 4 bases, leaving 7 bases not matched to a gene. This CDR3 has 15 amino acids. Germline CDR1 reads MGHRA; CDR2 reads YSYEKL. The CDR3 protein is CASSLVAGVGETQYF. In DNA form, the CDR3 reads TGCGCCAGCAGCCTAGTAGCGGGGGTGGGAGAGACCCAGTACTTC.

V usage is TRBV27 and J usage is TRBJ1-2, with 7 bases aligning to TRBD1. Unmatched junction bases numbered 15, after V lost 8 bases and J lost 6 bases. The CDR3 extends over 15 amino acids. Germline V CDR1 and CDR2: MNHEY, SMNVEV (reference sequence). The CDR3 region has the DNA TGTGCCAGCTCGTCTAGACAGGGATTTGGGAATGGCTACACCTTC. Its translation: CASSSRQGFGNGYTF.

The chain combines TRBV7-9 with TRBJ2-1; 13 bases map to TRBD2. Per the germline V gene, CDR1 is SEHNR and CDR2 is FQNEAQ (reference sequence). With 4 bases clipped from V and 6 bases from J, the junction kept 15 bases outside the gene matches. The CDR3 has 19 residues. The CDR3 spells CASSSNRGLAGSLVNEQFF. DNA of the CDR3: TGTGCCAGCAGCTCCAACAGGGGACTAGCGGGATCCCTCGTCAATGAGCAGTTCTTC.

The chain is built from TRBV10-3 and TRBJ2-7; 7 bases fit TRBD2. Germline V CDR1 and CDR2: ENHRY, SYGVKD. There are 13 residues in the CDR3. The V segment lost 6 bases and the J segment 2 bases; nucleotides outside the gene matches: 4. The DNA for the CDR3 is TGTGCCATCAGGGGAGGGGATACCTACGAGCAGTACTTC. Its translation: CAIRGGDTYEQYF.

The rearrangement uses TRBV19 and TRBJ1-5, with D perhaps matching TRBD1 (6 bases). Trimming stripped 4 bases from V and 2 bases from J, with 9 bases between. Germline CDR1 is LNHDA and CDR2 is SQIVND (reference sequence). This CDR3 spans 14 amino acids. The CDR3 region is CASSKQGGNQPQHF. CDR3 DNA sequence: TGTGCCAGTAGTAAACAGGGAGGCAATCAGCCCCAGCATTTT.

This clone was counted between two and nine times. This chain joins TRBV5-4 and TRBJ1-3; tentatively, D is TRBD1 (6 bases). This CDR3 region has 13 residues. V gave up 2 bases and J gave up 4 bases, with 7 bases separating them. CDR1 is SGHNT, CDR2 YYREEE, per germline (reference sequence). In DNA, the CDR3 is TGTGCCAGCAGCTTCAGGGGCGGAAACACCATATATTTT. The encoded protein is CASSFRGGNTIYF.

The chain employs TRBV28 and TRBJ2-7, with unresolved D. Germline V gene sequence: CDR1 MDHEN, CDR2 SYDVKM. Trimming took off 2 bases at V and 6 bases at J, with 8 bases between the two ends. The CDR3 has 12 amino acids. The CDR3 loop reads CASSLNLFEQYF. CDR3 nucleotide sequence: TGTGCCAGCAGTTTAAATTTATTCGAGCAGTACTTC.

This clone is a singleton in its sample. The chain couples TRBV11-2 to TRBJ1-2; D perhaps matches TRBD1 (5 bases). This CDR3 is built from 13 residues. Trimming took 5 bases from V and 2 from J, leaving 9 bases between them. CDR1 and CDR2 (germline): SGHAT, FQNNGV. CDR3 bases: TGTGCCAGCAGCACCGGGGGAAACTATGGCTACACCTTC. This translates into CASSTGGNYGYTF.